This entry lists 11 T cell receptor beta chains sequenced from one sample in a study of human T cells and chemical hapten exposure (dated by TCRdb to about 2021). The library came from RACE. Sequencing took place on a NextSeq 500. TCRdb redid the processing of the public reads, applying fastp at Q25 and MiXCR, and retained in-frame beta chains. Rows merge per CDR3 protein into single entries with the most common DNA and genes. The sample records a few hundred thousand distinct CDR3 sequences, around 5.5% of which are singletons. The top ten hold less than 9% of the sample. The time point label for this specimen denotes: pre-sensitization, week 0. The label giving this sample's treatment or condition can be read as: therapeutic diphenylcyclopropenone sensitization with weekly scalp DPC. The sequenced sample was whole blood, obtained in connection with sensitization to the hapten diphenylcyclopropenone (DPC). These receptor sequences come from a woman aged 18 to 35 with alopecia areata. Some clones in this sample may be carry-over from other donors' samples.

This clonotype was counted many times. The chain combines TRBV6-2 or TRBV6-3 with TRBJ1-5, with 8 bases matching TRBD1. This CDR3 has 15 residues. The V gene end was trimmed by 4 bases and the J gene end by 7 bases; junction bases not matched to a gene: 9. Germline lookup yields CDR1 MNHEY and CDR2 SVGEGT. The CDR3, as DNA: TGTGCCAGCAGTTCGACAGGGGACCTTCGACAGCCCCAGCATTTT. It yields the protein CASSSTGDLRQPQHF.

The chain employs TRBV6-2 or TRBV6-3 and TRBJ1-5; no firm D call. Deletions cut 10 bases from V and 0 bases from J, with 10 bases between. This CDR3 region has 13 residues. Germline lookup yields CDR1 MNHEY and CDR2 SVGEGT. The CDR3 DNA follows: TGTGCCACCACCGGTTATAGCAATCAGCCCCAGCATTTT. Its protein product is CATTGYSNQPQHF.

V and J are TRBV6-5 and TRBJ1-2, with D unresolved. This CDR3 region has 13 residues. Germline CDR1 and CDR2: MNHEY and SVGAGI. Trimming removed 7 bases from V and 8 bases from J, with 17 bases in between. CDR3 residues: CASTDRPYGGYTF. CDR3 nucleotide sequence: TGTGCCAGCACTGATAGGCCGTATGGCGGCTACACCTTC.

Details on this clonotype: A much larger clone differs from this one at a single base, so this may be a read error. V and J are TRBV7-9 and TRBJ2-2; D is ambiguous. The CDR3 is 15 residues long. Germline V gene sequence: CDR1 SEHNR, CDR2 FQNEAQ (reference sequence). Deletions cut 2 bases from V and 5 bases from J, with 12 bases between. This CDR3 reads CASSLSQVETGELFF. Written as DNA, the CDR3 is TGTGCCAGCAGCTTATCCCAGGTGGAGACCGGGGAGCTGTTTTTT. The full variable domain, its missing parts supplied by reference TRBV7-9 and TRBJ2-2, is DTGVSQNPRHKITKRGQNVTFRCDPISEHNRLYWYRQTLGQGPEFLTYFQNEAQLEKSRLLSDRFSAERPKGSFSTLEIQRTEQGDSAMYLCASSLSQVETGELFFGEGSRLTVL.

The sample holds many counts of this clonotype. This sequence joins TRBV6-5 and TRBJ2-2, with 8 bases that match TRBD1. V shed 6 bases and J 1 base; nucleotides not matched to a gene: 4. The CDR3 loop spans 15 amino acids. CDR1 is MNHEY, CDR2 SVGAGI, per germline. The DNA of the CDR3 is TGTGCCAGCAGATTGGACAGGGAGAACACCGGGGAGCTGTTTTTT. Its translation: CASRLDRENTGELFF.

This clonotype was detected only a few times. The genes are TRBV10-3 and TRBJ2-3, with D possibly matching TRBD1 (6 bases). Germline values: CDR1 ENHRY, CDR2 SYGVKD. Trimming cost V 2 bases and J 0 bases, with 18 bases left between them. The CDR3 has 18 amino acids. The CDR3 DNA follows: TGTGCCATCAGTGAGACCAGAACAGGGACCTCTAGCACAGATACGCAGTATTTT. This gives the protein CAISETRTGTSSTDTQYF.

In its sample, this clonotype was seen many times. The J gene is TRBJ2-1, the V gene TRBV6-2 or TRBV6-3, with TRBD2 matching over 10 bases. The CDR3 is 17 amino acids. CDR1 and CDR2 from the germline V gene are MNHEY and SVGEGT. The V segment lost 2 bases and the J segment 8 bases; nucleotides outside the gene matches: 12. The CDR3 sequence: CASSYGLAGASRDEQFF. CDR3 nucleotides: TGTGCCAGCAGTTACGGTCTAGCGGGGGCAAGTAGGGATGAGCAGTTCTTC.

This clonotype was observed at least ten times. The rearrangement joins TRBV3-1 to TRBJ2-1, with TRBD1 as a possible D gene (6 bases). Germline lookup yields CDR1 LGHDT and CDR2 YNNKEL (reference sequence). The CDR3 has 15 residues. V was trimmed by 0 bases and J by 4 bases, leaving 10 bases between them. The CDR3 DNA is TGTGCCAGCAGCCAAGATACAGGGCGGTACAATGAGCAGTTCTTC. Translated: CASSQDTGRYNEQFF.

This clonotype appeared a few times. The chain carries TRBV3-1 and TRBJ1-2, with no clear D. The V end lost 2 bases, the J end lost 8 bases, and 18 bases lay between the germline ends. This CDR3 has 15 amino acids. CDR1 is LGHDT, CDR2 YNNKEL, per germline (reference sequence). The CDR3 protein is CASSQLGRRPNGYTF. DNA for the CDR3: TGTGCCAGCAGCCAACTAGGGAGGCGTCCGAACGGCTACACCTTC.

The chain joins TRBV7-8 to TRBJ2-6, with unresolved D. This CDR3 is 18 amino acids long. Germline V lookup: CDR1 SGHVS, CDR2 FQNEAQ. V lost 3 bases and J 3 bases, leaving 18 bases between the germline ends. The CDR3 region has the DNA TGTGCCAGCAGCTTGATGTATGGTAGTCTACGTGGGGCCAACGTCCTGACTTTC. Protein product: CASSLMYGSLRGANVLTF.

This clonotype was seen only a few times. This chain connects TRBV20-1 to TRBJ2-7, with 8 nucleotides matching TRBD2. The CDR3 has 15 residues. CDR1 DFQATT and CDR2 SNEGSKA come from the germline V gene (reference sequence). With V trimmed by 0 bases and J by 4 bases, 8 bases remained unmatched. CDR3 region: CSARDRDGGEYEQYF. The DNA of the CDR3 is TGCAGTGCTAGAGATCGGGACGGGGGGGAGTACGAGCAGTACTTC.